Presented here are 9 T cell receptor beta chains from one specimen sequenced in a study of metastatic and nonmetastatic thyroid tumors (dated by TCRdb to 2020 to 2022). Library prep was done by PCR. This sample was sequenced with an Illumina HiSeq 4000. TCRdb redid the processing of the public reads, applying fastp at Q25 and MiXCR, and retained in-frame beta chains. Present in this sample are around 35,000 clones, approximately 15% of which were seen just once. Clones ranked in the top ten supply 4.5% to 5.5% of the sample. None of the patients had been given any treatment before thyroid surgery. Specimen: blood. The receptors were sampled from a female donor with papillary thyroid cancer or a benign thyroid nodule (not recorded which). Some clones in this sample may be carry-over from other donors' samples.

A word on this clone: One base away lies a much larger clone, so this may be a sequencing read error. The sample contains more than one DNA sequence encoding this CDR3. V is TRBV5-4 and J is TRBJ1-1; a weak D match, TRBD1 (6 bases). The CDR3 has 12 amino acids. Looked up from germline, CDR1 is SGHNT and CDR2 is YYREEE (reference sequence). Trimming shortened V by 8 bases and J by 9 bases, and 17 bases separated the two germline ends. CDR3 nucleotide sequence: TGTGCCAGTGGGGAACAGGGTACTAAAGCTTTCTTT. Amino acids: CASGEQGTKAFF.

This clone was seen at least ten times. The CDR3 sequence is CASRALAGKETQYF. The CDR3 nucleotides read TGCGCCAGCAGGGCACTAGCGGGAAAGGAGACCCAGTACTTC. The chain uses TRBV5-1 and TRBJ2-5; 10 bases agree with TRBD2. This CDR3 is built from 14 residues. Germline lookup yields CDR1 SGHRS and CDR2 YFSETQ. The ends lost 5 bases at V and 5 bases at J; junction bases unmatched: 6.

The chain recombines TRBV5-4 with TRBJ2-1; 7 nucleotides agree with TRBD2. This CDR3 comprises 15 residues. In germline, CDR1 is SGHNT, CDR2 YYREEE (reference sequence). With 6 bases clipped from V and 0 bases from J, the junction kept 6 bases outside the gene matches. Here the CDR3 reads CASNPGGSSYNEQFF. The CDR3, as DNA: TGTGCCAGCAACCCGGGCGGGAGCTCCTACAATGAGCAGTTCTTC.

This clone was counted ten times or more. The rearrangement uses TRBV19 and TRBJ2-5; possibly TRBD1 for D (5 bases). CDR1 is LNHDA, CDR2 SQIVND, per germline (reference sequence). The CDR3 has 14 residues. V was pared by 3 bases and J by 2 bases, with 10 bases between. This CDR3 is CASSMSTGQETQYF. The DNA for the CDR3 is TGTGCCAGTAGTATGTCTACAGGTCAAGAGACCCAGTACTTC.

This clone was observed many times. The rearrangement joins TRBV5-6 to TRBJ1-4; no definite D call. Germline CDR1 SGHDT, CDR2 YYEEEE. Trimming pared 0 bases from V and 7 bases from J, leaving 13 bases between. The length of the CDR3 is 15 residues. CDR3 amino acids: CASSLAGRAREKLFF. CDR3 nucleotides: TGTGCCAGCAGCTTGGCCGGCCGGGCCCGTGAAAAACTGTTTTTT.

The rearrangement joins TRBV20-1 to TRBJ2-3, with 8 bases that match TRBD2. V dropped 2 bases and J dropped 1; count of bases not matched to a gene: 2. Germline lookup yields CDR1 DFQATT and CDR2 SNEGSKA (reference sequence). The CDR3 consists of 14 residues. The CDR3 nucleotides read TGCAGTGCTAGACGGGAGGGTGGCACAGATACGCAGTATTTT. This gives the protein CSARREGGTDTQYF.

With respect to this clone: This CDR3 is missing its conserved last phenylalanine or tryptophan, likely due to a read error. The DNA is omitted, as the CDR3 cannot be located on it reliably, and the CDR3 follows TCRdb's listing. The chain carries TRBV6-1 and TRBJ2-5; the table calls TRBD1, which could not be checked here. CDR1 MNHNS and CDR2 SASEGT come from the germline V gene. The CDR3 is 14 amino acids in total, end residues counted. The CDR3: CASSLSPYLETKYS.

This clone occurred many times. The chain links TRBV7-9 to TRBJ1-1; unclear D gene. Per germline, CDR1 SEHNR and CDR2 FQNEAQ (reference sequence). V lost 3 bases and J lost 8, with 10 bases in between. There are 12 residues in the CDR3. Here the CDR3 DNA reads TGTGCCAGCAGCTTTGACACAGACGAAGCTTTCTTT. It specifies CASSFDTDEAFF. Using reference TRBV7-9 and TRBJ1-1 for the parts outside the CDR3, the full variable domain is DTGVSQNPRHKITKRGQNVTFRCDPISEHNRLYWYRQTLGQGPEFLTYFQNEAQLEKSRLLSDRFSAERPKGSFSTLEIQRTEQGDSAMYLCASSFDTDEAFFGQGTRLTVV.

The gene calls are TRBV10-3 and TRBJ1-2; no definite D call. Germline V CDR1 and CDR2: ENHRY, SYGVKD. This CDR3 comprises 16 residues. Deletions cut 5 bases from V and 2 bases from J, with 18 bases between. This CDR3 is CAISPPFSSTNYGYTF. For the CDR3, the DNA is TGTGCCATCAGTCCACCCTTCTCATCCACCAACTATGGCTACACCTTC.